Below, 3 T cell receptor beta chains from the same sample are listed, as sequenced in a study of T-cell memory formation after mild COVID-19. MiXCR was run by TCRdb on the 5' RACE reads, yielding one entry per CDR3 protein. The sample consists of about 57,000 distinct CDR3 sequences, 12% of them appearing once. The sample was PBMCs or a T cell subset sorted from them (not recorded which). These TCRs come from a man younger than 30 who had mild COVID-19 (a few samples of this study predate the infection). Cell type and time point are not known.

V and J are TRBV5-4 and TRBJ1-1; D is unclear. With 1 base removed from V and 1 base from J, the gap between germline ends came to 11 bases. Per germline, CDR1 SGHNT and CDR2 YYREEE (reference sequence). The CDR3 contains 15 residues. The DNA of the CDR3 is TGTGCCAGCAGCTTGTCCGAGGTATGGAACACTGAAGCTTTCTTT. Amino acid sequence: CASSLSEVWNTEAFF.

The chain couples TRBV7-2 to TRBJ2-3, with 7 bases aligning to TRBD2. Germline V gene lookup returns CDR1 SGHTA and CDR2 FQGNSA. V lost 7 bases, J lost 3 bases, and 7 bases stayed unmatched. The CDR3 sequence is 14 residues long. CDR3 protein: CASIRTSSTDTQYF. The CDR3 DNA reads as TGTGCCAGCATCAGGACTAGTTCTACAGATACGCAGTATTTT.

The V and J genes are TRBV2 and TRBJ2-5, with D hard to call. This CDR3 has 14 amino acids. V was pared by 2 bases and J by 5 bases, with 12 bases between. The germline V gene encodes CDR1 SNHLY and CDR2 FYNNEI. The CDR3 bases are TGTGCCAGCAGTGAAAGGGTCGATGCGGAGACCCAGTACTTC. Its protein product is CASSERVDAETQYF.